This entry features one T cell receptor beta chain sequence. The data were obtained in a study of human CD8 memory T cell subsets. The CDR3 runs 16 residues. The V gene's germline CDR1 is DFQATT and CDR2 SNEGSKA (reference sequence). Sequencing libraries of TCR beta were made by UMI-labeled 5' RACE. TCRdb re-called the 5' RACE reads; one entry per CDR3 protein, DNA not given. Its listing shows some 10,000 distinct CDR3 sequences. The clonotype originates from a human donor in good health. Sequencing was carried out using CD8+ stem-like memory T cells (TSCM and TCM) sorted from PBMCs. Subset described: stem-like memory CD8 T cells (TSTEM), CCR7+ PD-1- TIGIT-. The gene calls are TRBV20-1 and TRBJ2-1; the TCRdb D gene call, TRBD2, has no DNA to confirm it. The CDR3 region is CSARDPADSSYNEQFF.